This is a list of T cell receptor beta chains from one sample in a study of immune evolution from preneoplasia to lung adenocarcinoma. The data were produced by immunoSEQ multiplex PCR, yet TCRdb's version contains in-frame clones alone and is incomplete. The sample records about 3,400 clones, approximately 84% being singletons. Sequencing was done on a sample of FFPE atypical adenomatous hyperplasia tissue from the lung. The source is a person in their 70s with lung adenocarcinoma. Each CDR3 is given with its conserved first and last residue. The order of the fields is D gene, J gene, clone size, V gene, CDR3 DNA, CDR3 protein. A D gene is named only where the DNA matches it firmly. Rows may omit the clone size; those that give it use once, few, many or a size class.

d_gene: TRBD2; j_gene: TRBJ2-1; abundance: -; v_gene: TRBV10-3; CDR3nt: TGTGCCATCAGTGATAGGGCTAGCGGGCTCAGGGACAATGAGCAGTTCTTC; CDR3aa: CAISDRASGLRDNEQFF
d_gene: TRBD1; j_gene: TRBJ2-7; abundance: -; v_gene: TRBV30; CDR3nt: TGTGCCTGGAGTGTACAGGGACAGAGATACGAGCAGTACTTC; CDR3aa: CAWSVQGQRYEQYF
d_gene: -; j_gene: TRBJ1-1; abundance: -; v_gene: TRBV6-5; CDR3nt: TGTGCCAGCAGTTACTCGAGTATCCCGGGGTCCACTGAAGCTTTCTTT; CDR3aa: CASSYSSIPGSTEAFF
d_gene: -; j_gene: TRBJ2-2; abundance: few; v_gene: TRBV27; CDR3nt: TGTGCCAGCAGTTCCTCCGGGACATACACCGGGGAGCTGTTTTTT; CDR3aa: CASSSSGTYTGELFF
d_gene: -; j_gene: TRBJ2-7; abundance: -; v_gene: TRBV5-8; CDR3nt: TGTGCCAGCAGCCTCGAGTCCCTTGGGGAGCAGTACTTC; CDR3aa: CASSLESLGEQYF
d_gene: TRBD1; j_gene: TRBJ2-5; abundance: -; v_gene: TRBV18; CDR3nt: TGTGCCAGCTCCCCCAAGGGAACAGGGGGAGAGACCCAGTACTTC; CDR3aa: CASSPKGTGGETQYF
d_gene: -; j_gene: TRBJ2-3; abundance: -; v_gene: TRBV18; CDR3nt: TGTGCCAGCTCACCACCGAGACAAGTACCTACGCAGTATTTT; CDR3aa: CASSPPRQVPTQYF
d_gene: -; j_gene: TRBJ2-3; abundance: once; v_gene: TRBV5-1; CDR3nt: TGCGCCAGCAGCTTGACCACAGATACGCAGTATTTT; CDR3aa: CASSLTTDTQYF
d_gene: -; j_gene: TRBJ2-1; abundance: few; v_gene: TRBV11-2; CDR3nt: TGTGCCAGCAGCTTAGATCGGAATGAGCAGTTCTTC; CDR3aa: CASSLDRNEQFF
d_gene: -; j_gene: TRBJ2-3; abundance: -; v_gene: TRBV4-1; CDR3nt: TGCGCCAGCAGCAAGAAGGGACCAGGATCCACAGATACGCAGTATTTT; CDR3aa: CASSKKGPGSTDTQYF
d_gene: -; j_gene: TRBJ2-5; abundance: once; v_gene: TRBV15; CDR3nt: TGTGCCACCAGCAGAGATGTTTCAGCCCAAGAGACCCAGTACTTC; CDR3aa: CATSRDVSAQETQYF
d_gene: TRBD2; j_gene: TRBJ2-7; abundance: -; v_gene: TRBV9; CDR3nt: TGTGCCAGCAGCCAGAGCCGGCCGGGCGGGGGGATTCCCTACGAGCAGTATTTC; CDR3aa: CASSQSRPGGGIPYEQYF
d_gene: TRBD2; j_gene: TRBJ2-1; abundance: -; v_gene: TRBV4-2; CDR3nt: TGTGCCAGCAGCCAAGTTCAGGCCAGCGGGGGGCGTGAGCAGTTCTTC; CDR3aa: CASSQVQASGGREQFF
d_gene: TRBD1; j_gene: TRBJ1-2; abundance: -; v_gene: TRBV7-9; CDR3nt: TGTGCCAGCAGCCGCGGGACAGCCTATGGCTACACCTTC; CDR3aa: CASSRGTAYGYTF
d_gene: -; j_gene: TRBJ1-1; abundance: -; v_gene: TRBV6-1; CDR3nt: TGTGCCAGCAGTGAAACGGGGAGTACTGAAGCTTTCTTT; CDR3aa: CASSETGSTEAFF
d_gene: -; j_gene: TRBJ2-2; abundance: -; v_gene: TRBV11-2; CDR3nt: TGTGCCGTCGGGGGAAGCGGGACCGGGGAGCTGTTTTTT; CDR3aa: CAVGGSGTGELFF
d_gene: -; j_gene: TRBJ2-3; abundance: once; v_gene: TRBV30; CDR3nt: TGTGCCTGGACCCGGCCAGGGGCGACTAGCACAGATACGCAGTATTTT; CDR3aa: CAWTRPGATSTDTQYF
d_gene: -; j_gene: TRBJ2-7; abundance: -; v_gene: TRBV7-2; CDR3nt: TGTGCCAGCAGCTTAACGGGGACTTCGTGGGAGCAGTACTTC; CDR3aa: CASSLTGTSWEQYF
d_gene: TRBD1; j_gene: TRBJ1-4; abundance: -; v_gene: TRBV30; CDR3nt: TGTGCCTGGAGTGGTGGGACAGGGTACGAAAAACTGTTTTTT; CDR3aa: CAWSGGTGYEKLFF
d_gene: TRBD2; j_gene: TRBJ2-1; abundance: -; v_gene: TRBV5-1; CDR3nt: TGCGCCAGCAGCTTGGAGGGCGGACTAGCGGGCTACAATGAGCAGTTCTTC; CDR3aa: CASSLEGGLAGYNEQFF
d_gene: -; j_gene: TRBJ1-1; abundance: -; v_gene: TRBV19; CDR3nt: TGTGCCAGTAGTCCCCGGACACGAGATGAAGCTTTCTTT; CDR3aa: CASSPRTRDEAFF
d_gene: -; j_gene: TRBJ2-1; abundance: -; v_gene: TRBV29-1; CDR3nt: TGCAGCGGAAAGGCCTCAGGGTTCAATGAGCAGTTCTTC; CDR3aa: CSGKASGFNEQFF
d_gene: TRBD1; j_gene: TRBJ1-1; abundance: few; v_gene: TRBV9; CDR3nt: TGTGCCAGCAGCGACCCCCGGGACAGGGGTTCAAACACTGAAGCTTTCTTT; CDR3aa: CASSDPRDRGSNTEAFF
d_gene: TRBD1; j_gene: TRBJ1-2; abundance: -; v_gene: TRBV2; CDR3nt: TGTGCCAGCAGCAATGGACAGGGAAGGGACTATGGCTACACCTTC; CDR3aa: CASSNGQGRDYGYTF
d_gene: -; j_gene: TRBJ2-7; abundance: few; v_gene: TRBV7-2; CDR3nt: TGTGCCAGCAGTCTAGGAGGGGACTTAACCTACGAGCAGTACTTC; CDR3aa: CASSLGGDLTYEQYF
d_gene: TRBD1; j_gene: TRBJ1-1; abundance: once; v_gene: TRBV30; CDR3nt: TGTGCAAATAGACAGGGACAGAACACTGAAGCTTTCTTT; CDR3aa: CANRQGQNTEAFF
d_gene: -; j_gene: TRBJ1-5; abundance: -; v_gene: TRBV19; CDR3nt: TGTGCCAGTAGTATAGTTGGCCAGGGAGATCAGCCCCAGCATTTT; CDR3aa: CASSIVGQGDQPQHF
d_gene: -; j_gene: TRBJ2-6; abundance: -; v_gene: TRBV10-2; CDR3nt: TGCGCCAGCAGTGCAGGCTATTCTGGGGCCAACGTCCTGACTTTC; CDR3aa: CASSAGYSGANVLTF
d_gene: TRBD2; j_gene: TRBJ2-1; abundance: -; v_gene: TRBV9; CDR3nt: TGTGCCAGCAGCGGTGGACTAGCGGGAGAATTTGGCGAGCAGTTCTTC; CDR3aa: CASSGGLAGEFGEQFF
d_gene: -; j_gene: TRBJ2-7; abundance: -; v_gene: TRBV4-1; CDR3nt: TGCGCCAGCAGCCAAGGACCACTCGGGGACTACGAGCAGTACTTC; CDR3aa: CASSQGPLGDYEQYF
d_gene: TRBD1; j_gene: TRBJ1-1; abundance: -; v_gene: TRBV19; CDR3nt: TGTGCCAGTAGTATAACAAGGGACAGGGTTCGCGAAGCTTTCTTT; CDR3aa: CASSITRDRVREAFF
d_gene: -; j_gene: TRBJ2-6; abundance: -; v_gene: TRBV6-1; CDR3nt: TGTGCCAGCAGTGAGCTCCTTGCACAAAGTCGGGCCAACGTCCTGACTTTC; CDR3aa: CASSELLAQSRANVLTF
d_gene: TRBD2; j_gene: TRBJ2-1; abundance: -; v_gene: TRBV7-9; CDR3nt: TGTGCCAGCAGCCGGACTAGCGGACACTCCTACAATGAGCAGTTCTTC; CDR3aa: CASSRTSGHSYNEQFF
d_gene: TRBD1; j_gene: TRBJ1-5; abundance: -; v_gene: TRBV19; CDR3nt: TGTGCCAGTAGTTTCACAGGGGTAGAAAATCAGCCCCAGCATTTT; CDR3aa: CASSFTGVENQPQHF
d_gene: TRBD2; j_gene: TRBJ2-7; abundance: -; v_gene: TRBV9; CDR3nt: TGTGCCAGCAGCGTAGGGGGGGAGGGGTCCTACGAGCAGTATTTC; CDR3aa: CASSVGGEGSYEQYF
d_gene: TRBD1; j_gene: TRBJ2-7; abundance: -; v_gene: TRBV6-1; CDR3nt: TGTGCCAGCAGTGGACAGGGCTACGAGCAGTACTTC; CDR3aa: CASSGQGYEQYF
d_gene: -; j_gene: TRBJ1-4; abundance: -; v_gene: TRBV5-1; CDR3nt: TGCGCCAGCAGCCCAACCGCGGGAGAAAAACTGTTTTTT; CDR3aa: CASSPTAGEKLFF
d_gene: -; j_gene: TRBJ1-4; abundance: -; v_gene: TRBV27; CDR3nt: TGTGCCAGCAGTTTATGGGGGGGGGAAAAACTGTTTTTT; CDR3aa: CASSLWGGEKLFF
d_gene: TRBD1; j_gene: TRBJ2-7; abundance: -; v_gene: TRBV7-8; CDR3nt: TGTGCCAGCAGCTTAGCGGGGCAGGGGGCCTACGAGCAGTACTTC; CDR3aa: CASSLAGQGAYEQYF
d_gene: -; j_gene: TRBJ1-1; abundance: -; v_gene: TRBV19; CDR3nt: TGTGCCAGTAGTATTAGGGGAATGGGGGCCGACACTGAAGCTTTCTTT; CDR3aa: CASSIRGMGADTEAFF
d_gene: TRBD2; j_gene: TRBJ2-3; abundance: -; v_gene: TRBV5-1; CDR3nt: TGCGCCAGCAGAAAGCAGCGCCAGCGGGACGACACAGATACGCAGTATTTT; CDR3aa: CASRKQRQRDDTDTQYF
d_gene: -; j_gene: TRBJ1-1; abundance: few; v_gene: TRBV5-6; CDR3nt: TGTGCCAGCAGCTTGGACCAGGGAGCTACGGGTGCAGCTTTCTTT; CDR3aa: CASSLDQGATGAAFF
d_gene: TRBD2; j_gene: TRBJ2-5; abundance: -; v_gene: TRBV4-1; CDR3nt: TGCGCCAGCAGCCGCCGACTAGCGGGAGGTTCCGGGGAGACCCAGTACTTC; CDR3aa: CASSRRLAGGSGETQYF
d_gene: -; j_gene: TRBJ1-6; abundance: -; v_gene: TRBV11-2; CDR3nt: TGTGCCAGCAGCTTAGTATCCGGCGGGCATGTGGGGAATTCACCCCTCCACTTT; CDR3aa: CASSLVSGGHVGNSPLHF
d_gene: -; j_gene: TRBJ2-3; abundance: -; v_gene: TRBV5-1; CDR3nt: TGCGCCAGCAGCTTGGAGGGGAGGACGGCAGATACGCAGTATTTT; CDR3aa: CASSLEGRTADTQYF
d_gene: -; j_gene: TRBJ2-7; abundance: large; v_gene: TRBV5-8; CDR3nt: TGTGCCAGCAGCACCCGAATGGGCTACGAGCAGTACTTC; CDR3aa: CASSTRMGYEQYF
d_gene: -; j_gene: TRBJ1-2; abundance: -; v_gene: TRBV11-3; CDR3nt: TGTGCCAGCAGCCCTTTGGCGGTCAGCCTTGATTATGGCTACACCTTC; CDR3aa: CASSPLAVSLDYGYTF
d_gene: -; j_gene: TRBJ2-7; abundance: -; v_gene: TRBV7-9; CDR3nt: TGTGCCAGCGGAGGAGAGAGGGAAAACGAGCAGTACTTC; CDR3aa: CASGGERENEQYF
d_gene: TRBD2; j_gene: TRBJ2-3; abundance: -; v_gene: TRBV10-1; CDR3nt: TGCGCCAGCAGTGAGAGGAAACTAGCGGGAGCAGATACGCAGTATTTT; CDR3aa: CASSERKLAGADTQYF
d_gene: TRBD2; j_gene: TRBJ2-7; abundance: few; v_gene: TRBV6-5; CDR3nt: TGTGCCAGCAGTTACTCGATTGCGGGAGTCTACGAGCAGTACTTC; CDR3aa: CASSYSIAGVYEQYF